This record looks at one T cell receptor beta chain sequence and its context. Germline values: CDR1 LNHDA, CDR2 SQIVND (reference sequence). The CDR3 is 15 amino acids. V lost 7 bases and J lost 5; bases outside the gene matches: 5. This entry belongs to a study of cytomegalovirus exposure and HLA in healthy donors. Primers: 60 Vbeta forward and 13 Jbeta reverse. Produced via immunoSEQ multiplex PCR; TCRdb's table is partial and in-frame only. The profile shows about 160,000 clones, 80% of them singletons. This TCR was sampled from a male donor in good health and CMV-seropositive. The specimen was PBMCs. The chain uses TRBV19 and TRBJ2-1; 13 positions agree with TRBD2. The CDR3 nucleotides are TGTGCCAGTAAACTAGCGGGAGGGCCTAACAATGAGCAGTTCTTC. It is translated as CASKLAGGPNNEQFF.